One and the same sample provided the 20 T cell receptor beta chains below, sequenced in a study of T cell repertoires in cytomegalovirus infection (dated 2019 in TCRdb). What this sample's treatment or condition label stands for: in vitro stimulation with specific CMV peptide epitopes to enrich CMV-specific T cells. No antigen has been assigned to these receptors. TCRdb names Illumina HiSeq 1500 as the instrument used. In-frame beta chains were kept once TCRdb had trimmed the public reads at Q25 with fastp and called clones with MiXCR. Rows with a matching CDR3 protein are joined into one entry that keeps the most common DNA and genes. Recorded for this sample are roughly 730,000 distinct CDR3 sequences; around 31% of them occurred a single time. Approximately 18% of the sample lies in the top ten. Sequencing was performed on cultured PBMCs, taken from culture after CMV antigen stimulation. Receptors were obtained from a human donor in good health (CMV status not recorded). Some clones in this sample may be carry-over from other donors' samples.

In its sample, this clonotype was seen a few times. V gene TRBV18 combines with J gene TRBJ2-1; TRBD2 aligns across 7 bases. Germline trimming cut 6 bases from V and 0 bases from J; bases unmatched to any gene: 8. Germline CDR1 and CDR2: KGHSH and LQKENI. CDR3 size: 16 residues. The CDR3 is CASSWGGSYSYNEQFF. Here the CDR3 DNA reads TGTGCCAGCTCTTGGGGGGGGTCTTACTCCTACAATGAGCAGTTCTTC.

This clonotype was counted a few times. The chain has TRBV4-2 and TRBJ2-7, with no clear D. The CDR3 runs to 15 residues. Trimming stripped 0 bases from V and 3 bases from J, with 12 bases between. Looked up from germline, CDR1 is LGHNA and CDR2 is YNFKEQ. The CDR3 loop is CASSQELARIYEQYF. As DNA, the CDR3 is TGTGCCAGCAGCCAAGAGTTAGCCCGCATCTACGAGCAGTACTTC.

This clonotype was counted a few times. V is TRBV5-1 and J is TRBJ2-5, with 8 bases aligning to TRBD1. Germline CDR1 and CDR2: SGHRS and YFSETQ. With 4 bases clipped from V and 6 bases from J, the junction kept 5 bases outside the gene matches. The CDR3 spans 13 residues. DNA of the CDR3: TGCGCCAGCAGCGGTGGACAGGGTCAGACCCAGTACTTC. It encodes CASSGGQGQTQYF.

This sequence joins TRBV7-2 and TRBJ2-5; maybe TRBD1 (5 bases). CDR1 is SGHTA and CDR2 is FQGNSA in the germline V gene. V dropped 5 bases and J dropped 3 bases, with 10 bases sitting between them. The CDR3 covers 13 residues. The CDR3: CASSRQLEETQYF. The CDR3 DNA reads TGTGCCAGCAGCCGACAGCTAGAAGAGACCCAGTACTTC.

The gene calls are TRBV7-9 and TRBJ1-1; D unresolved. The CDR3 runs 13 residues. Germline loops: CDR1 SEHNR, CDR2 FQNEAQ (reference sequence). V was trimmed by 5 bases and J by 5 bases, leaving 12 bases between them. The CDR3 DNA follows: TGTGCCAGCAGCCTCCAACGGGTTACTGAAGCTTTCTTT. Its translation: CASSLQRVTEAFF.

V and J are TRBV12-3 or TRBV12-4 and TRBJ1-1; 8 bases align to TRBD1. This CDR3 has 14 amino acids. The junction had 5 bases not matched to a gene; V was cut back by 5 bases and J by 3 bases. CDR3 residues: CASSPPDRDTEAFF. In DNA, the CDR3 is TGTGCCAGCAGTCCCCCGGACAGGGACACTGAAGCTTTCTTT.

The rearrangement uses TRBV7-2 and TRBJ2-2, with 10 nucleotides matching TRBD1. CDR1 SGHTA and CDR2 FQGNSA come from the germline V gene. The CDR3 is made up of 15 amino acids. J gave up 4 bases and V 3 bases, and 2 bases lay outside the gene matches. CDR3 DNA sequence: TGTGCCAGCAGCTTGGGACAGGGGATCACCGGGGAGCTGTTTTTT. Translation gives CASSLGQGITGELFF.

This clonotype was seen just once. The chain has TRBV15 and TRBJ1-2; D possibly corresponds to TRBD1 (6 bases). Germline V gene lookup returns CDR1 LNHNV and CDR2 YYDKDF (reference sequence). V was clipped by 3 bases and J by 2 bases, with 13 bases between them. The CDR3 runs to 15 residues. CDR3 sequence (DNA): TGTGCCACCAGCAGTGTCAGACAGGACAACTATGGCTACACCTTC. This gives the protein CATSSVRQDNYGYTF.

V gene TRBV12-3 or TRBV12-4 combines with J gene TRBJ2-3, with D unclear. This CDR3 comprises 16 residues. The ends were cut back, 3 bases at V and 1 base at J, with 14 bases in the middle. DNA of the CDR3: TGTGCCAGCAGTTTCGGAGACGGCTTTGGCACAGATACGCAGTATTTT. It yields the protein CASSFGDGFGTDTQYF.

CDR3 loop: CASSLVWTGNKNIQYF. CDR3 nucleotides: TGTGCCAGCAGCTTAGTATGGACAGGGAACAAAAACATTCAGTACTTC. The rearrangement joins TRBV7-8 to TRBJ2-4; 8 nucleotides agree with TRBD1. Germline CDR1 is SGHVS and CDR2 is FQNEAQ. This CDR3 contains 16 residues. After removal of 1 base from V and 3 bases from J, the junction contained 5 bases not matched to a gene.

With regard to this clonotype: Just one base apart from a much larger clone, this may be a read error. V is TRBV6-1 and J is TRBJ1-1; no clear D gene. Trimming pared 6 bases from V and 1 base from J, leaving 9 bases between. There are 13 residues in the CDR3. Germline V lookup: CDR1 MNHNS, CDR2 SASEGT. The CDR3 DNA reads TGTGCCAGCAGCTTCGACAAGAACACTGAAGCTTTCTTT. Protein product: CASSFDKNTEAFF.

This chain links TRBV7-6 with TRBJ2-2; weak D call: TRBD2 (6 bases). Trimming took off 2 bases at V and 5 bases at J, with 18 bases between the two ends. Germline CDR1 SGHVS, CDR2 FNYEAQ. The CDR3 covers 17 residues. DNA of the CDR3: TGTGCCAGCAGCTTAAATGGGGGGTATCTTTCTACCGGGGAGCTGTTTTTT. Encoded protein: CASSLNGGYLSTGELFF.

CDR3 in amino acids: CASSLGGFDTEAFF. In DNA, the CDR3 is TGTGCCAGCAGTTTAGGAGGTTTTGACACTGAAGCTTTCTTT. This chain links TRBV12-3 or TRBV12-4 with TRBJ1-1; D unresolved. V lost 1 base, J lost 3 bases, and 9 bases lay in between. This CDR3 has 14 residues.

This chain connects TRBV20-1 to TRBJ2-7; D tentatively fits TRBD1 or TRBD2 (5 bases each). CDR3 length equals 14 residues. CDR1 and CDR2 from the germline V gene are DFQATT and SNEGSKA (reference sequence). The germline V and J ends were trimmed by 2 bases and 5 bases, with 16 bases remaining between them. The CDR3 loop reads CSARILREPNEQYF. The CDR3 nucleotides read TGCAGTGCTAGAATTCTCAGGGAGCCTAACGAGCAGTACTTC.

This clonotype was found a few times. The rearrangement joins TRBV4-2 to TRBJ1-4; D remains ambiguous. Trimming took off 0 bases at V and 5 bases at J, with 16 bases between the two ends. This CDR3 has 17 amino acids. CDR1 is LGHNA and CDR2 is YNFKEQ in the germline V gene. The CDR3 sequence is CASSQDGTAKGNEKLFF. The CDR3 bases are TGTGCCAGCAGCCAAGATGGTACAGCCAAGGGAAATGAAAAACTGTTTTTT.

The chain has TRBV7-4 and TRBJ1-1, with 9 bases that match TRBD1. Germline-derived CDR1 and CDR2 are SGHVT and SQSDAQ. CDR3 size: 12 residues. Trimming cost V 2 bases and J 12 bases; bases outside gene matches: 4. In nucleotides, the CDR3 is TGTGCCAGCAGCTTACTGACAGGGGGTACTTTCTTT. As protein: CASSLLTGGTFF.

CDR3 DNA: TGTGCCAGCAGTTACCTAAAGGGAGACTATGGCTACACCTTC. This sequence encodes CASSYLKGDYGYTF. The chain recombines TRBV6-5 with TRBJ1-2; D remains ambiguous. Trimming removed 2 bases from V and 3 bases from J, with 10 bases in between. Germline CDR1 reads MNHEY; CDR2 reads SVGAGI. The CDR3 totals 14 residues.

There are a few counts of this clonotype. This CDR3 is CASSESGTSNQPQHF. The CDR3 region has the DNA TGCGCCAGCAGTGAGTCGGGGACATCCAATCAGCCCCAGCATTTT. The chain combines TRBV10-2 with TRBJ1-5; tentative D call: TRBD1 (6 bases). Trimming shortened V by 0 bases and J by 3 bases, and 9 bases separated the two germline ends. The CDR3 contains 15 residues. Germline V gives CDR1 WSHSY, CDR2 SAAADI.

This clonotype came up many times. The V call is TRBV7-2, the J call TRBJ1-5; D is possibly TRBD1 (5 bases). Trimming took off 1 base at V and 11 bases at J, with 15 bases between the two ends. The CDR3 is made up of 14 amino acids. The germline V gene encodes CDR1 SGHTA and CDR2 FQGNSA. The DNA for the CDR3 is TGTGCCAGCAGCTTAGGGGGCAGTTCAGCAGCCCAGCATTTT. Its protein product is CASSLGGSSAAQHF. The full variable domain, with the rest looked up from reference TRBV7-2 and TRBJ1-5, is GAGVSQSPSNKVTEKGKDVELRCDPISGHTALYWYRQSLGQGLEFLIYFQGNSAPDKSGLPSDRFSAERTGGSVSTLTIQRTQQEDSAVYLCASSLGGSSAAQHFGDGTRLSIL.

This sequence joins TRBV7-8 and TRBJ1-2; 11 bases align to TRBD1. The CDR3 runs 14 residues. V shed 5 bases, J shed 4 bases, and the junction held 3 bases outside the gene matches. Germline-derived CDR1 and CDR2 are SGHVS and FQNEAQ. This CDR3 is CASSVGQGVYGYTF. DNA for the CDR3: TGTGCCAGCAGCGTGGGACAGGGGGTCTATGGCTACACCTTC. Based on the CDR3 plus reference TRBV7-8 and TRBJ1-2, the full variable domain is GAGVSQSPRYKVAKRGQDVALRCDPISGHVSLFWYQQALGQGPEFLTYFQNEAQLDKSGLPSDRFFAERPEGSVSTLKIQRTQQEDSAVYLCASSVGQGVYGYTFGSGTRLTVV.